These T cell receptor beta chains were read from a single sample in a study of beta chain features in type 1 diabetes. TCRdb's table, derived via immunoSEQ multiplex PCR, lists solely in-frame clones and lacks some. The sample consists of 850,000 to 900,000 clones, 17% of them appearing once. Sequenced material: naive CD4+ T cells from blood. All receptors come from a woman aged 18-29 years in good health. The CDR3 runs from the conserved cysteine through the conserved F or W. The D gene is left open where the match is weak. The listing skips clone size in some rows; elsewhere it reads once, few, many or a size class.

CDR3nt: TGTGCCAGCTCACCACCTGGGACACCCTATGGCTACACCTTC; CDR3aa: CASSPPGTPYGYTF; abundance: -; d_gene: -; j_gene: TRBJ1-2; v_gene: TRBV18
CDR3nt: TGTGCCAGCAGTTTACGTTCAGCGGGAGGGTCCAATGAGCAGTTCTTC; CDR3aa: CASSLRSAGGSNEQFF; abundance: -; d_gene: TRBD2; j_gene: TRBJ2-1; v_gene: TRBV27
CDR3nt: TGTGCCAGCAGCTTAGCGGTTGGGGCTGGGACTGAAGCTTTCTTT; CDR3aa: CASSLAVGAGTEAFF; abundance: few; d_gene: -; j_gene: TRBJ1-1; v_gene: TRBV7-2
CDR3nt: TGTGCCAGCAGTCCGGGACAGTTTGAAGCTTTCTTT; CDR3aa: CASSPGQFEAFF; abundance: once; d_gene: TRBD1; j_gene: TRBJ1-1; v_gene: TRBV28
CDR3nt: TGTGCCAGCAGCGAAGGACAGGGGGCGTGGGAGACCCAGTACTTC; CDR3aa: CASSEGQGAWETQYF; abundance: few; d_gene: TRBD1; j_gene: TRBJ2-5; v_gene: TRBV7-9
CDR3nt: TGTGCCAGCAGTTCTGACAGGGGAGACACTGAAGCTTTCTTT; CDR3aa: CASSSDRGDTEAFF; abundance: few; d_gene: TRBD1; j_gene: TRBJ1-1; v_gene: TRBV2
CDR3nt: TGTGCCAGCGGGGCCTATGGCTACACCTTC; CDR3aa: CASGAYGYTF; abundance: -; d_gene: -; j_gene: TRBJ1-2; v_gene: TRBV28
CDR3nt: TGTGCCAGTAATCCAGGGGGTAGCCGACCCTACACAGATACGCAGTATTTT; CDR3aa: CASNPGGSRPYTDTQYF; abundance: few; d_gene: TRBD1; j_gene: TRBJ2-3; v_gene: TRBV19
CDR3nt: TGTGCCAGCAGCTTATCGCGGGAGAGAGAGACCCAGTACTTC; CDR3aa: CASSLSRERETQYF; abundance: -; d_gene: TRBD2; j_gene: TRBJ2-5; v_gene: TRBV7-2
CDR3nt: TGTGCCAGCAGCCCAACTAGCGGGGGATACGAGCAGTACTTC; CDR3aa: CASSPTSGGYEQYF; abundance: -; d_gene: TRBD2; j_gene: TRBJ2-7; v_gene: TRBV11-2
CDR3nt: TGTGCCAGCAGCTTCGATGTGCTTGTTTCTGAAGCTTTCTTT; CDR3aa: CASSFDVLVSEAFF; abundance: -; d_gene: -; j_gene: TRBJ1-1; v_gene: TRBV7-9
CDR3nt: TGTGCCAGCAGTTACCGGGGACACGGGATAAACATTCAGTACTTC; CDR3aa: CASSYRGHGINIQYF; abundance: few; d_gene: -; j_gene: TRBJ2-4; v_gene: TRBV6-5
CDR3nt: TGTGCCACTGACAGGGGGGCAGATACGCAGTATTTT; CDR3aa: CATDRGADTQYF; abundance: few; d_gene: TRBD1; j_gene: TRBJ2-3; v_gene: TRBV2
CDR3nt: TGTGCCAGCAGTCGTGGGGGGGCGGCCAGGAACACTGAAGCTTTCTTT; CDR3aa: CASSRGGAARNTEAFF; abundance: few; d_gene: -; j_gene: TRBJ1-1; v_gene: TRBV25-1
CDR3nt: TGTGCCGTCGCCTTTGCGGGGGTTGGGGAGACCCAGTACTTC; CDR3aa: CAVAFAGVGETQYF; abundance: -; d_gene: TRBD2; j_gene: TRBJ2-5; v_gene: TRBV10-3
CDR3nt: TGCGCCAGCAGCTTACGGACTAGCCTAAACACCGGGGAGCTGTTTTTT; CDR3aa: CASSLRTSLNTGELFF; abundance: -; d_gene: TRBD2; j_gene: TRBJ2-2; v_gene: TRBV5-1
CDR3nt: TGTGCCAGCTCACCACCGGACAGAGCTAACTATGGCTACACCTTC; CDR3aa: CASSPPDRANYGYTF; abundance: -; d_gene: -; j_gene: TRBJ1-2; v_gene: TRBV18
CDR3nt: TGTGCCAGCAGCCAACAGGGTGATCAGCCCCAGCATTTT; CDR3aa: CASSQQGDQPQHF; abundance: few; d_gene: -; j_gene: TRBJ1-5; v_gene: TRBV7-9
CDR3nt: TGTGCCAGCAGCTTGGACAGTTACAATGAGCAGTTCTTC; CDR3aa: CASSLDSYNEQFF; abundance: few; d_gene: -; j_gene: TRBJ2-1; v_gene: TRBV5-4
CDR3nt: TGTGCCAGCTCACGCGGGGAGAGTACCTACGAGCAGTACTTC; CDR3aa: CASSRGESTYEQYF; abundance: few; d_gene: -; j_gene: TRBJ2-7; v_gene: TRBV18
CDR3nt: TGTGCCAGCAGCTCGGGGGCGGCCAATGAAAAACTGTTTTTT; CDR3aa: CASSSGAANEKLFF; abundance: few; d_gene: -; j_gene: TRBJ1-4; v_gene: TRBV7-2
CDR3nt: TGTGCCAGCAGCCCACTGGCGGGAGCCTACGAGCAGTACTTC; CDR3aa: CASSPLAGAYEQYF; abundance: few; d_gene: TRBD2; j_gene: TRBJ2-7; v_gene: TRBV7-2
CDR3nt: TGTGCCAGCAGTTGGACTAGCGGGAGTGGTACGCAGTATTTT; CDR3aa: CASSWTSGSGTQYF; abundance: -; d_gene: TRBD2; j_gene: TRBJ2-3; v_gene: TRBV28